The present entry profiles one TCR beta chain with its context. Its antigen is unknown. Assay used: immunoSEQ multiplex PCR; TCRdb lists only in-frame clones, some missing. The table lists some 250,000 clones, roughly 89% of them singletons, with 0.37% in the top ten. This sample was included in a study of cytomegalovirus exposure and HLA in healthy donors. This CDR3 contains 15 residues. Trimming at V came to 4 bases and at J to 7 bases, leaving 9 bases not matched to a gene. Germline values: CDR1 SGHRS, CDR2 YFSETQ. Study-level findings and limits: For cytomegalovirus status, the classifier reportedly gave diagnoses with high specificity and sensitivity. The tendency of first-cohort TCR clusters to co-occur in the 120 or so validation repertoires was identified by a subsequent analysis.

Sequencing used PBMCs. The genes are TRBV5-1 and TRBJ1-4; 8 nucleotides agree with TRBD1. This sequence was found in a woman aged 18-29 years in good health and CMV-seronegative. The CDR3 loop reads CASSRADRGGEKLFF. CDR3 bases: TGCGCCAGCAGCAGAGCTGACAGGGGTGGTGAAAAACTGTTTTTT.